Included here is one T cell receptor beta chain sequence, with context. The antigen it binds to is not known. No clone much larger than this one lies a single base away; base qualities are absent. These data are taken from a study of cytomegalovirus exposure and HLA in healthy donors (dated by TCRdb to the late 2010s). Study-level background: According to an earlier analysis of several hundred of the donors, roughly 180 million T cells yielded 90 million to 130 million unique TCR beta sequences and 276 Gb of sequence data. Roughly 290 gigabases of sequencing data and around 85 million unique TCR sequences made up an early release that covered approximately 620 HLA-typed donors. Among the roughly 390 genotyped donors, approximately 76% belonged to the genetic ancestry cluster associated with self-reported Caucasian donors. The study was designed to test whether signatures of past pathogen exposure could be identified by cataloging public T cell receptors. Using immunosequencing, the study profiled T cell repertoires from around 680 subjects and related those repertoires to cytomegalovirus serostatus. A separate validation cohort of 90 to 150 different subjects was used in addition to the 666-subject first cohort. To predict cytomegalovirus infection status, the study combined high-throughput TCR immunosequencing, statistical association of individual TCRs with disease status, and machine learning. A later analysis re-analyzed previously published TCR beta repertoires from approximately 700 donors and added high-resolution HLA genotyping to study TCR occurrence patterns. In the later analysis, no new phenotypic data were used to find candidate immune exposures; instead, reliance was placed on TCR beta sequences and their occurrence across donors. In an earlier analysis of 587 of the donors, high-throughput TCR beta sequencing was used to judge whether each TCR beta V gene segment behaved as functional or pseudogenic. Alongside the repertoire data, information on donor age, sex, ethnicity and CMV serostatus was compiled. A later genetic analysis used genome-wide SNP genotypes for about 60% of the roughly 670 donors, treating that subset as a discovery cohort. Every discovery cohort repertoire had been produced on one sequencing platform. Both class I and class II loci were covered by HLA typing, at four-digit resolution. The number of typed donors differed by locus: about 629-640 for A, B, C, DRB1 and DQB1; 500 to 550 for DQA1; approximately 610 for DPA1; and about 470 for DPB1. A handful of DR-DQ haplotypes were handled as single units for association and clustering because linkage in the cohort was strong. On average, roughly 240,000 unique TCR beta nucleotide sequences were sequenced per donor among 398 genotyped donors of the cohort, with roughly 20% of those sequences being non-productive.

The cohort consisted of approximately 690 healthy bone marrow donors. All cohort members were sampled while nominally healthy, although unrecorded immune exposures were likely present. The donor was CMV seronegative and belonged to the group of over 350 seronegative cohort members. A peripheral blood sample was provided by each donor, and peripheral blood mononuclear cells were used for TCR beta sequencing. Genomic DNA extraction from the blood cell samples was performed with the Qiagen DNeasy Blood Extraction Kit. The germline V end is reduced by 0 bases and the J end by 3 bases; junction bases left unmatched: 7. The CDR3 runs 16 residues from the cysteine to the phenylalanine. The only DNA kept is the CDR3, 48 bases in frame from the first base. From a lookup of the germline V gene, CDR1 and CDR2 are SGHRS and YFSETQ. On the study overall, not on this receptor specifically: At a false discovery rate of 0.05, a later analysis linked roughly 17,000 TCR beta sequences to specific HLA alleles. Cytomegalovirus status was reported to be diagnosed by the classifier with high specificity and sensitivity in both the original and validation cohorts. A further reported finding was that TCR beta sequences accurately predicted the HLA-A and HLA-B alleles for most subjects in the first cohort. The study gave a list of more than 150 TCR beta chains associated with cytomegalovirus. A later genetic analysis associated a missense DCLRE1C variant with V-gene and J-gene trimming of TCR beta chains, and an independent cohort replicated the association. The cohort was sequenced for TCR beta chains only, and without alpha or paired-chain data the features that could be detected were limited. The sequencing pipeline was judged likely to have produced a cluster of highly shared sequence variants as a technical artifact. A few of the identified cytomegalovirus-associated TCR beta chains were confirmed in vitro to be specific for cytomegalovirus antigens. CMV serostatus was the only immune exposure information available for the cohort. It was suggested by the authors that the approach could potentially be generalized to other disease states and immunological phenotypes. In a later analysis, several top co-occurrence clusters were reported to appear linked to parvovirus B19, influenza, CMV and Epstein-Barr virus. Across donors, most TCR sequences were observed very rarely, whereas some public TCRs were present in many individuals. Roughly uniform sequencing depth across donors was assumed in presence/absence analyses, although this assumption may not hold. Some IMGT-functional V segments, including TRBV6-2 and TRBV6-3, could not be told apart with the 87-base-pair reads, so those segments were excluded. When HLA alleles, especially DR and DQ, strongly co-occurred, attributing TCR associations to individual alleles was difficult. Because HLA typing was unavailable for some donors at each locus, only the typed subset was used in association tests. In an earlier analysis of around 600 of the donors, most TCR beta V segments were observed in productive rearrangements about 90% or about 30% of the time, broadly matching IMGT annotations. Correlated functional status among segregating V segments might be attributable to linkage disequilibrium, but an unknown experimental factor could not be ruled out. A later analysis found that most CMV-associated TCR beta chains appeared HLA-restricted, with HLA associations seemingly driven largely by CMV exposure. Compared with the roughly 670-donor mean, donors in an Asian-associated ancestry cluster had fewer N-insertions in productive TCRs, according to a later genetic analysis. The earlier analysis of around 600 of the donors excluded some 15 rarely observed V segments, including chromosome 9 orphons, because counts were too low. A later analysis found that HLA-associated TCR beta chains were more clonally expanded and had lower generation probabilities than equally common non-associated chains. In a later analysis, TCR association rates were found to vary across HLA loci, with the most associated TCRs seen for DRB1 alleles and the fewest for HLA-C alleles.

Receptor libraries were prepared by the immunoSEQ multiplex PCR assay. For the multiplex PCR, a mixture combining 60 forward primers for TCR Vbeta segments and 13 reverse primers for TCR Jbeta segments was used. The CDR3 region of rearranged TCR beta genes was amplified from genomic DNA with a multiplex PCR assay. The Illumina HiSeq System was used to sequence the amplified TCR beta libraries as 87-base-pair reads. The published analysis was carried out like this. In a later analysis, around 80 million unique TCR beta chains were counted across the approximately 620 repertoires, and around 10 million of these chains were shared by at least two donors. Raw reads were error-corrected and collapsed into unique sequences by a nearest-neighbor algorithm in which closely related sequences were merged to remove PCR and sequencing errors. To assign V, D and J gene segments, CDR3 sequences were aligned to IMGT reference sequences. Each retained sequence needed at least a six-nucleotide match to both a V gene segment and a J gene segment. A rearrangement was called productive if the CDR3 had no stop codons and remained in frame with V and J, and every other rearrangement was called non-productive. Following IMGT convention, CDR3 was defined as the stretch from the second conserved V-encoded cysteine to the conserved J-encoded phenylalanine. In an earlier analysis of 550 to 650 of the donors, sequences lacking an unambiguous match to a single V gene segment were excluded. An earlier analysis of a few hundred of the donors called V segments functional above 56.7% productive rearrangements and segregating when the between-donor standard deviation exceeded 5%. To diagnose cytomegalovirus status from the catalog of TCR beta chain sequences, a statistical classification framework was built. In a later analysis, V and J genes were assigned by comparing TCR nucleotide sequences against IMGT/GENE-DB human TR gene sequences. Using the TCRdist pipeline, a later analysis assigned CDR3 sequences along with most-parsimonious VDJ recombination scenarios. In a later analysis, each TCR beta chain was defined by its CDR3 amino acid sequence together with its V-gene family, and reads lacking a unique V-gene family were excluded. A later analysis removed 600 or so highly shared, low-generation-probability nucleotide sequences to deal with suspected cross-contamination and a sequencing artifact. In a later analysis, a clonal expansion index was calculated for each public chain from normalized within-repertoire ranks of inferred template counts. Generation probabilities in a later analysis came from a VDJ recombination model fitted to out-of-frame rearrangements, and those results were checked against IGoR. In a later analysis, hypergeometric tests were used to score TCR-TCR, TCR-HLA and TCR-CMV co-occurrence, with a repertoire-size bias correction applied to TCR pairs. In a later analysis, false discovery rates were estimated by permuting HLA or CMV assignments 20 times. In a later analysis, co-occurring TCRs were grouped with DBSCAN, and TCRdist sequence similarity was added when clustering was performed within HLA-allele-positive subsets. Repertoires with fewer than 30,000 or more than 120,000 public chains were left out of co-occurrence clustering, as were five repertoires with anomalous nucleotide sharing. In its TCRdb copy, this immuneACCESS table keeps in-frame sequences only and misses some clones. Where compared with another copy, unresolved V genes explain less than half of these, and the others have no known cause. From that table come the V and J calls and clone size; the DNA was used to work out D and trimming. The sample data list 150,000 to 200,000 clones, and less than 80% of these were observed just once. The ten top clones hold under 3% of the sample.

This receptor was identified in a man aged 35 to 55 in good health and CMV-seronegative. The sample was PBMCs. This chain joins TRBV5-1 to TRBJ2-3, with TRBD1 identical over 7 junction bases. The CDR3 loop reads CASSLAGQVPTDTQYF. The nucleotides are TGCGCCAGCAGCTTGGCCGGACAGGTCCCGACAGATACGCAGTATTTT.